These 21 T cell receptor beta chains originate from one sample sequenced in a study of graft-versus-host responses after intestinal transplantation. Here immunoSEQ multiplex PCR was the method, and the copy in TCRdb shows in-frame clones only, minus some. The repertoire holds roughly 89,000 clones, 91% seen once, with 0.1% in the top ten. The antigens of these receptors remain unknown. Sample: unstimulated CD4+ T cells sorted from spleen or lymph node cells, taken before intestinal transplant. The receptors derive from a human donor who received an intestinal transplant.

The chain recombines TRBV13 with TRBJ1-2; TRBD1 aligns across 9 bases. Trimming took 5 bases from V and 2 from J; bases not matched to a gene: 3. CDR3 length equals 14 residues. The germline V gene encodes CDR1 PRHDT and CDR2 FYEKMQ (reference sequence). CDR3 amino acids: CASSRDRANYGYTF. CDR3 sequence (DNA): TGTGCCAGCAGCCGGGACAGGGCGAACTATGGCTACACCTTC.

This clone has only one observation. The chain combines TRBV19 with TRBJ2-1; 8 nucleotides agree with TRBD2. CDR1 is LNHDA, CDR2 SQIVND, per germline (reference sequence). Unmatched junction bases numbered 14, after V lost 1 base and J lost 0 bases. The CDR3 spans 20 residues. DNA for the CDR3: TGTGCCAGTAGTATAGTACGCGGGGGGAGGGACACTAGCTCCTACAATGAGCAGTTCTTC. This codes for CASSIVRGGRDTSSYNEQFF.

The CDR3 nucleotides read TGTGCCAGCAGCTTGGTTAGCGGAGGGGGCACAGATACGCAGTATTTT. This gives the protein CASSLVSGGGTDTQYF. This chain uses TRBV5-4 with TRBJ2-3, with a weak D call TRBD2 (6 bases). CDR3 length: 16 residues. Germline lookup yields CDR1 SGHNT and CDR2 YYREEE (reference sequence). Trimming took 0 bases from V and 1 from J, leaving 12 bases between them.

The chain joins TRBV29-1 to TRBJ1-1; D gene unclear. CDR3 length: 14 amino acids. Trimming removed 4 bases at V and 4 bases at J, with 16 bases between. Per the germline V gene, CDR1 is SQVTM and CDR2 is ANQGSEA. CDR3 nucleotides: TGCAGCGTTGTACTCGGCATCCGGGGCACTGAAGCTTTCTTT. Residues: CSVVLGIRGTEAFF.

The table lists this clone with a count of one. The V call is TRBV6-5, the J call TRBJ1-3; D is unresolved. Trimming stripped 2 bases from V and 2 bases from J, with 10 bases between. The germline V gene has CDR1 MNHEY and CDR2 SVGAGI. This CDR3 contains 15 residues. This chain's CDR3 is CASSYDTSPGNTIYF. CDR3 sequence (DNA): TGTGCCAGCAGTTACGACACTAGCCCTGGAAACACCATATATTTT.

The rearrangement links TRBV7-9 to TRBJ1-1; D is possibly TRBD1 (6 bases). Germline V gives CDR1 SEHNR, CDR2 FQNEAQ (reference sequence). The CDR3 is made up of 14 amino acids. V was trimmed by 1 base and J by 6 bases, leaving 12 bases between them. The CDR3 DNA is TGTGCCAGCAGCTTAGTCGGCAGGGGCGCTGAAGCTTTCTTT. Translating gives CASSLVGRGAEAFF. Full variable domain (remainder filled in from reference TRBV7-9 and TRBJ1-1): DTGVSQNPRHKITKRGQNVTFRCDPISEHNRLYWYRQTLGQGPEFLTYFQNEAQLEKSRLLSDRFSAERPKGSFSTLEIQRTEQGDSAMYLCASSLVGRGAEAFFGQGTRLTVV.

The rearrangement links TRBV15 to TRBJ1-2; D is possibly TRBD1 (5 bases). Trimming removed 5 bases from V and 4 bases from J, with 17 bases in between. The CDR3 sequence is 15 residues long. Germline CDR1 is LNHNV and CDR2 is YYDKDF (reference sequence). The CDR3 sequence is CATSSRRGQLYGYTF. CDR3 nucleotides: TGTGCCACCAGCTCCCGGCGTGGACAACTCTATGGCTACACCTTC. Looking up the rest from reference TRBV15 and TRBJ1-2 gives the full variable domain: DAMVIQNPRYQVTQFGKPVTLSCSQTLNHNVMYWYQQKSSQAPKLLFHYYDKDFNNEADTPDNFQSRRPNTSFCFLDIRSPGLGDTAMYLCATSSRRGQLYGYTFGSGTRLTVV.

J is TRBJ2-7 and V is TRBV5-1, with TRBD2 matching 10 bases. CDR3 length: 15 amino acids. V lost 4 bases, J lost 4 bases, and 8 bases stayed unmatched. From germline, CDR1 is SGHRS and CDR2 YFSETQ. The CDR3 is CASSAGLAVDYEQYF. CDR3 sequence (DNA): TGCGCCAGCAGCGCCGGACTAGCGGTGGATTACGAGCAGTACTTC.

CDR3: CASSFGLESTDTQYF. CDR3 in DNA: TGTGCCAGCAGCTTTGGACTAGAATCCACAGATACGCAGTATTTT. The chain recombines TRBV11-3 with TRBJ2-3; 7 nucleotides match TRBD2. V dropped 3 bases and J dropped 2; count of bases not matched to a gene: 5. The CDR3 length is 15 residues. Germline V gene sequence: CDR1 SGHNT, CDR2 YENEEA.

The chain employs TRBV19 and TRBJ2-1; 10 nucleotides line up with TRBD2. The germline CDR1 and CDR2 sequences are LNHDA and SQIVND (reference sequence). V was clipped by 6 bases and J by 7 bases; unmatched bases: 9. This CDR3 region has 15 residues. The CDR3 spells CASRGPGTSVNEQFF. As DNA, the CDR3 is TGTGCCAGTAGGGGTCCCGGGACTAGCGTAAATGAGCAGTTCTTC.

V is TRBV2 and J is TRBJ2-1, with D tentatively TRBD2 (6 bases). Germline CDR1 reads SNHLY; CDR2 reads FYNNEI. V was cut by 8 bases and J by 0 bases, with 14 bases left in between. The CDR3 is 15 amino acids. The CDR3 loop is CASAKGLSSYNEQFF. In DNA form, the CDR3 reads TGTGCCAGCGCAAAGGGACTCAGCTCCTACAATGAGCAGTTCTTC.

The V and J genes are TRBV10-2 and TRBJ2-1, with D unclear. The CDR3 is made up of 11 amino acids. Between the trimmed V and J ends, which lost 3 bases and 10 bases, there was a span of 7 bases. Looked up from germline, CDR1 is WSHSY and CDR2 is SAAADI. The CDR3 spells CASSELREQFF. The CDR3 DNA sequence: TGCGCCAGCAGTGAACTGAGGGAGCAGTTCTTC.

V usage is TRBV19 and J usage is TRBJ1-5, with D tentatively TRBD1 (5 bases). Trimming shortened V by 6 bases and J by 5 bases, and 17 bases separated the two germline ends. The length of the CDR3 is 15 residues. Germline V lookup: CDR1 LNHDA, CDR2 SQIVND (reference sequence). Here the CDR3 reads CASRGRRGTDQPQHF. In DNA, the CDR3 is TGTGCCAGTAGGGGCAGGAGGGGCACCGATCAGCCCCAGCATTTT.

The genes are TRBV4-3 and TRBJ1-1; TRBD1 agrees at 9 bases. J gave up 4 bases and V 3 bases, and 6 bases lay outside the gene matches. This CDR3 has 15 amino acids. Germline V gives CDR1 LGHNA, CDR2 YSLEER. In DNA, the CDR3 is TGCGCCAGCAGCCACGTGGGACAGGGTACCACTGAAGCTTTCTTT. Encoded protein: CASSHVGQGTTEAFF.

The rearrangement joins TRBV6-5 to TRBJ2-3; tentative D call: TRBD1 (6 bases). The CDR3 contains 14 residues. Trimming removed 9 bases from V and 1 base from J, with 14 bases in between. Germline lookup yields CDR1 MNHEY and CDR2 SVGAGI. The CDR3 DNA follows: TGTGCCAGTCGGCATGGGGGCGGCACAGATACGCAGTATTTT. It is translated as CASRHGGGTDTQYF.

The chain recombines TRBV2 with TRBJ2-7; D perhaps matches TRBD2 (5 bases). Trimming took 6 bases from V and 9 from J, leaving 15 bases between them. The CDR3 is 12 amino acids. Germline CDR1 SNHLY, CDR2 FYNNEI. This chain's CDR3 is CASSPSLHGQYF. The CDR3 DNA is TGTGCCAGCAGCCCTAGCCTACACGGGCAGTACTTC.

The CDR3 loop reads CASSQESRGYTF. CDR3 bases: TGTGCCAGCAGCCAAGAGAGCCGGGGCTACACCTTC. The chain employs TRBV4-2 and TRBJ1-2, with unresolved D. The V end was cut by 0 bases, the J end by 8 bases, with 7 bases between. This CDR3 contains 12 residues. Germline CDR1 is LGHNA and CDR2 is YNFKEQ.

This clone was recorded once. The CDR3 protein is CASSRLAGTTDTQYF. DNA of the CDR3: TGTGCCAGTAGCCGACTAGCGGGGACGACAGATACGCAGTATTTT. J is TRBJ2-3 and V is TRBV19, with TRBD2 matching 11 bases. The CDR3 totals 15 residues. CDR1 and CDR2 from the germline V gene are LNHDA and SQIVND (reference sequence). Trimming took 6 bases from V and 3 from J; bases not matched to a gene: 5.

V is TRBV19 and J is TRBJ2-7, with 8 positions matching TRBD2. Germline V gene sequence: CDR1 LNHDA, CDR2 SQIVND (reference sequence). This CDR3 has 17 residues. Trimming removed 6 bases from V and 0 bases from J; junction bases left unmatched: 13. CDR3 protein: CASSGGGTGAVSYEQYF. In DNA form, the CDR3 reads TGTGCCAGTAGCGGCGGGGGGACGGGGGCCGTCTCCTACGAGCAGTACTTC.

This chain uses TRBV19 with TRBJ1-2; 9 bases are shared with TRBD1. The junction had 3 bases not matched to a gene; V was cut back by 7 bases and J by 0 bases. Germline CDR1 LNHDA, CDR2 SQIVND (reference sequence). The CDR3 extends over 14 amino acids. The CDR3 reads CASTRTGANYGYTF. The CDR3 DNA reads TGTGCCAGTACCCGGACAGGGGCTAACTATGGCTACACCTTC.

The J gene is TRBJ2-2, the V gene TRBV9; 12 bases are shared with TRBD1. The CDR3 has 16 amino acids. Germline V gene data show CDR1 as SGDLS and CDR2 as YYNGEE. V lost 4 bases and J lost 6; bases outside the gene matches: 7. CDR3: CASSTTGTGGSGELFF. Here the CDR3 DNA reads TGTGCCAGCAGCACCACCGGGACAGGGGGCTCCGGGGAGCTGTTTTTT. Filled out from reference TRBV9 and TRBJ2-2, the complete variable domain reads DSGVTQTPKHLITATGQRVTLRCSPRSGDLSVYWYQQSLDQGLQFLIQYYNGEERAKGNILERFSAQQFPDLHSELNLSSLELGDSALYFCASSTTGTGGSGELFFGEGSRLTVL.